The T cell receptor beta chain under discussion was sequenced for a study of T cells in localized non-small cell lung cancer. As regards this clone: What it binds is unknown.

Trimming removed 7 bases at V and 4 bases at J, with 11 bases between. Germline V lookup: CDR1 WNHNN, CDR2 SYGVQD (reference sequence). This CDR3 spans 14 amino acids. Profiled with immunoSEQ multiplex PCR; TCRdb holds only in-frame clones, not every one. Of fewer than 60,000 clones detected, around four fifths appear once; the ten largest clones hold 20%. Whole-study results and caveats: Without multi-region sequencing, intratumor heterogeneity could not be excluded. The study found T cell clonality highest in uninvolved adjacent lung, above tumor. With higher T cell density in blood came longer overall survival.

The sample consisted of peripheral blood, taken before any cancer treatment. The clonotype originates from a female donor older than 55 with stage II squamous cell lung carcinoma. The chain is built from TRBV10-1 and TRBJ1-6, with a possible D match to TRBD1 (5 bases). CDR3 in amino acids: CASNRSSYNSPLHF. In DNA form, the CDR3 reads TGCGCCAGCAACAGGAGCTCTTATAATTCACCCCTCCACTTT.